What follows are 27 T cell receptor beta chains derived from one specimen sequenced in a study of T-cell memory formation after mild COVID-19. MiXCR, applied by TCRdb to the 5' RACE reads, yields one record per CDR3 protein. The sample has under 300,000 distinct CDR3 sequences; around 8% are singletons. Sequencing was carried out using PBMCs or a T cell subset sorted from them (not recorded which). These receptors were collected from a man aged 18-30 years who had mild COVID-19 (a few samples of this study predate the infection). Cell type and time point are not known.

CDR3 DNA sequence: TGCAGTGCTAGACTAGCGGGGGGACCCAACAATGAGCAGTTCTTC. Translation gives CSARLAGGPNNEQFF. V is TRBV20-1 and J is TRBJ2-1; 11 nucleotides agree with TRBD2. The germline V gene has CDR1 DFQATT and CDR2 SNEGSKA (reference sequence). The CDR3 length is 15 residues. J was trimmed by 5 bases and V by 2 bases; bases with no gene match: 5.

This clonotype was observed at least ten times. This chain uses TRBV7-2 with TRBJ1-5; D not certain. The germline V gene encodes CDR1 SGHTA and CDR2 FQGNSA. This CDR3 comprises 15 residues. V lost 2 bases and J lost 0, with 8 bases in between. Here the CDR3 DNA reads TGTGCCAGCAGCTTAAAGTATTATAGCAATCAGCCCCAGCATTTT. This translates into CASSLKYYSNQPQHF.

V usage is TRBV28 and J usage is TRBJ1-3; 7 bases line up with TRBD1. Germline V gene sequence: CDR1 MDHEN, CDR2 SYDVKM. The CDR3 spans 14 residues. V gave up 6 bases and J gave up 4 bases; unmatched junction bases: 6. The CDR3 region is CASSIDRVGNTIYF. The CDR3 DNA reads as TGTGCCAGCAGCATTGACAGGGTCGGAAACACCATATATTTT.

About this clonotype: The junction and the germline gene differ at one end; a read error may be behind it. This chain links TRBV7-7 with TRBJ2-2, with TRBD1 matching 8 bases. Germline V gives CDR1 SSHAT, CDR2 FNYEAQ (reference sequence). CDR3 length: 15 residues. Here the CDR3 reads CASSLGQGVVGELFF. The CDR3, as DNA: TGTGCTAGCAGCTTAGGACAGGGCGTAGTCGGGGAGCTGTTTTTT.

This clonotype was seen a handful of times. V and J are TRBV4-1 and TRBJ1-2, with D maybe TRBD1 (6 bases). V lost 5 bases to trimming and J lost 8 bases, with 9 bases between them. Germline values: CDR1 MGHRA, CDR2 YSYEKL. The CDR3 covers 11 residues. Here the CDR3 reads CASSKGVGYTF. CDR3 bases: TGCGCCAGCAGCAAGGGGGTGGGCTACACCTTC.

In its sample, this clonotype was seen many times. The chain is built from TRBV2 and TRBJ2-3, with TRBD1 as a possible D gene (5 bases). Germline V lookup: CDR1 SNHLY, CDR2 FYNNEI. The germline V and J ends were trimmed by 7 bases and 3 bases, with 8 bases remaining between them. This CDR3 is built from 12 residues. The CDR3 loop reads CASNRQTDTQYF. The CDR3 nucleotides read TGTGCCAGCAACCGACAGACAGATACGCAGTATTTT.

This clonotype was picked up a small number of times. The chain links TRBV4-3 to TRBJ1-3; D perhaps matches TRBD1 (5 bases). This CDR3 region has 16 residues. The V end was cut by 3 bases, the J end by 1 base, with 13 bases between. The germline gives CDR1 LGHNA, CDR2 YSLEER. In nucleotides, the CDR3 is TGCGCCAGCAGCCAGAATAGGGCAGGGTCTGGAAACACCATATATTTT. Amino acid sequence: CASSQNRAGSGNTIYF.

The rearrangement links TRBV6-5 to TRBJ2-1; D not certain. The V gene lost 0 bases and the J gene lost 10 bases, with 10 bases spanning the gap. The CDR3 loop spans 13 amino acids. Looked up from germline, CDR1 is MNHEY and CDR2 is SVGAGI. CDR3 amino acids: CASSYSRSGEQFF. In DNA form, the CDR3 reads TGTGCCAGCAGTTACTCGCGGTCTGGGGAGCAGTTCTTC.

This clonotype showed up many times. The chain employs TRBV28 and TRBJ1-1; tentatively, D is TRBD1 (5 bases). The CDR3 contains 12 residues. Germline V CDR1 and CDR2: MDHEN, SYDVKM. The V end lost 3 bases, the J end lost 7 bases, and 9 bases lay between the germline ends. The CDR3 DNA reads TGTGCCAGCAGTTTTCGGGGGAGTGAAGCTTTCTTT. It codes for CASSFRGSEAFF.

The gene calls are TRBV6-2 or TRBV6-3 and TRBJ2-3; 8 positions match TRBD1. Germline loops: CDR1 MNHEY, CDR2 SVGEGT. Trimming took 6 bases from V and 5 from J; bases not matched to a gene: 7. The CDR3 has 14 residues. CDR3 in amino acids: CASSRDRGRDTQYF. CDR3 DNA sequence: TGTGCCAGCAGCCGCGACAGGGGACGAGATACGCAGTATTTT.

The chain employs TRBV5-6 and TRBJ2-7; TRBD1 aligns across 8 bases. The CDR3 totals 14 residues. Losses at the gene ends were 5 bases for V and 2 bases for J; bases not matched to a gene: 6. The germline V gene has CDR1 SGHDT and CDR2 YYEEEE. CDR3 nucleotides: TGTGCCAGCAGACAGACAGGGGACCCCTACGAGCAGTACTTC. It yields the protein CASRQTGDPYEQYF.

The CDR3 here is CAWELGTYGYTF. CDR3 bases: TGTGCCTGGGAATTGGGGACCTATGGCTACACCTTC. This rearrangement joins TRBV30 to TRBJ1-2; possibly TRBD1 for D (5 bases). The V gene's germline CDR1 is GTSNPN and CDR2 SVGIG (reference sequence). CDR3 length: 12 residues. V lost 5 bases, J lost 4 bases, and 11 bases lay in between.

This sequence joins TRBV12-3 or TRBV12-4 and TRBJ1-1; D is unresolved. Trimming cost V 5 bases and J 1 base, with 17 bases left between them. The CDR3 has 16 amino acids. CDR3 sequence reads: CASSANPGIGNTEAFF. The DNA for the CDR3 is TGTGCCAGCAGTGCCAACCCCGGGATAGGGAACACTGAAGCTTTCTTT.

The chain uses TRBV20-1 and TRBJ2-5; 9 bases fit TRBD1. Germline loops: CDR1 DFQATT, CDR2 SNEGSKA (reference sequence). Germline trimming cut 4 bases from V and 5 bases from J; bases unmatched to any gene: 14. The CDR3 runs 16 residues. DNA of the CDR3: TGCAGTGCTACCCAGCCGGGACAGGGATCGGACGAGACCCAGTACTTC. This codes for CSATQPGQGSDETQYF.

The sample holds a few counts of this clonotype. The CDR3 nucleotides read TGTGCCATCAGTGATGGACAGAATGAGCAGTTCTTC. It codes for CAISDGQNEQFF. The genes are TRBV10-3 and TRBJ2-1; weak D call: TRBD1 (6 bases). Germline V gene data show CDR1 as ENHRY and CDR2 as SYGVKD. The CDR3 length is 12 residues. Trimming removed 3 bases at V and 7 bases at J, with 7 bases between.

This clonotype was detected ten times or more. The V and J genes are TRBV20-1 and TRBJ2-7; TRBD1 matches 7 bases. The V segment lost 6 bases and the J segment 4 bases; nucleotides outside the gene matches: 6. The CDR3 sequence is 12 residues long. In germline, CDR1 is DFQATT, CDR2 SNEGSKA (reference sequence). CDR3 residues: CSAKGTDYEQYV. In DNA, the CDR3 is TGCAGTGCCAAGGGGACAGATTACGAGCAGTACGTC.

The chain has TRBV20-1 and TRBJ2-2; no reliable D call. Germline values: CDR1 DFQATT, CDR2 SNEGSKA (reference sequence). Trimming stripped 1 base from V and 7 bases from J, with 10 bases between. The CDR3 extends over 13 amino acids. CDR3 loop: CSARARADGELFF. As DNA, the CDR3 is TGCAGTGCTAGAGCAAGGGCCGACGGGGAGCTGTTTTTT.

The V call is TRBV15, the J call TRBJ2-1; either TRBD1 or TRBD2 may fit D (5 bases each). This CDR3 has 13 amino acids. Germline CDR1 LNHNV, CDR2 YYDKDF (reference sequence). Trimming stripped 1 base from V and 10 bases from J, with 11 bases between. CDR3 sequence: CATSRAWGGEQFF. CDR3 coding DNA: TGTGCCACCAGCAGAGCATGGGGCGGGGAGCAGTTCTTC.

This clonotype has at least ten counts. The chain couples TRBV4-2 to TRBJ1-1; possible D gene TRBD1, 5 bases. V was clipped by 0 bases and J by 2 bases, with 10 bases between them. Germline V gene data show CDR1 as LGHNA and CDR2 as YNFKEQ. The CDR3 loop spans 15 amino acids. Here the CDR3 reads CASSQDGGENTEAFF. CDR3 nucleotides: TGTGCCAGCAGCCAAGATGGGGGAGAAAACACTGAAGCTTTCTTT.

This clonotype was recorded a few times. The V call is TRBV20-1, the J call TRBJ2-4, with 9 bases aligning to TRBD1. The V and J ends lost 6 bases and 7 bases, in that order; junction bases with no gene match: 7. From germline, CDR1 is DFQATT and CDR2 SNEGSKA (reference sequence). The CDR3 extends over 13 amino acids. Written as DNA, the CDR3 is TGCAGTGCCAACCCCGGGACAGGGAACATTCAGTACTTC. It codes for CSANPGTGNIQYF.

The chain combines TRBV9 with TRBJ2-3; no reliable D call. The germline V and J ends were trimmed by 3 bases and 5 bases, with 10 bases remaining between them. The CDR3 covers 13 residues. The germline V gene encodes CDR1 SGDLS and CDR2 YYNGEE. The CDR3 loop is CASSALLLDTQYF. CDR3 in DNA: TGTGCCAGCAGCGCCCTGCTGCTAGATACGCAGTATTTT. The full variable domain, completed using reference TRBV9 and TRBJ2-3, is DSGVTQTPKHLITATGQRVTLRCSPRSGDLSVYWYQQSLDQGLQFLIQYYNGEERAKGNILERFSAQQFPDLHSELNLSSLELGDSALYFCASSALLLDTQYFGPGTRLTVL.

This clonotype showed up many times. J is TRBJ2-6 and V is TRBV4-3, with D maybe TRBD2 (5 bases). Germline V gene data show CDR1 as LGHNA and CDR2 as YSLEER. This CDR3 is built from 16 residues. V lost 2 bases, J lost 0 bases, and 8 bases lay in between. The CDR3 DNA is TGCGCCAGCAGCCAACCCGAGGGCTCTGGGGCCAACGTCCTGACTTTC. Amino acid sequence: CASSQPEGSGANVLTF.

V usage is TRBV12-3 or TRBV12-4 and J usage is TRBJ2-3; D assignment may be TRBD1 or TRBD2 (5 bases each). The length of the CDR3 is 15 residues. V was cut by 5 bases and J by 7 bases, with 19 bases left in between. CDR3 nucleotides: TGTGCCAGCAGTGAGGGGCGACCGCCACTAAATACGCAGTATTTT. It translates to CASSEGRPPLNTQYF.

The chain uses TRBV6-5 and TRBJ2-1, with TRBD1 as a possible D gene (5 bases). V was shortened by 6 bases and J by 10 bases, with 16 bases between the two germline ends. CDR1 and CDR2 from the germline V gene are MNHEY and SVGAGI. The CDR3 spans 13 residues. The CDR3, as DNA: TGTGCCAGCAGGTACCCAGGGAAGGGCGAGCAGTTCTTC. This codes for CASRYPGKGEQFF.

At least ten counts were recorded for this clonotype. The V gene is TRBV12-3 or TRBV12-4, the J gene TRBJ1-1; D remains ambiguous. The V gene lost 7 bases and the J gene lost 5 bases, with 11 bases spanning the gap. This CDR3 is built from 12 residues. In DNA form, the CDR3 reads TGTGCCAGCACCAATCGTGGGACTGAAGCTTTCTTT. Translated: CASTNRGTEAFF.

CDR3 nucleotide sequence: TGTGCCAGCACCCCAACTGGAGGGACGGAAGCTTTCTTT. Amino acid sequence: CASTPTGGTEAFF. The chain joins TRBV6-5 to TRBJ1-1; a possible D gene is TRBD1 (5 bases). The CDR3 runs 13 residues. The V and J ends lost 7 bases and 8 bases respectively, with 17 bases between them. CDR1 is MNHEY, CDR2 SVGAGI, per germline.

This clonotype was counted only a few times. This chain uses TRBV5-4 with TRBJ2-1, with 8 positions matching TRBD2. The CDR3 covers 15 residues. Germline V CDR1 and CDR2: SGHNT, YYREEE (reference sequence). V lost 2 bases and J lost 8; bases outside the gene matches: 9. The CDR3: CASSLPGLGVHEQFF. The CDR3 nucleotides are TGTGCCAGCAGCTTACCGGGACTAGGAGTCCATGAGCAGTTCTTC.